A selection of T cell receptor beta chains follows, all from one sample in a study of control samples from healthy donors and cancer patients. Measured with immunoSEQ multiplex PCR; TCRdb has only the in-frame clones, and not every one. The table includes fewer than 200,000 clones, 80% to 90% detected once. Input material: blood. The source is a man aged 25-45 years in good health. CDR3s include the opening cysteine and the closing phenylalanine or tryptophan. A D gene is named only where the DNA matches it firmly. Clone size appears in some rows only: once, few, many, or a class for an expanded clone.

d_call j_call v_call clone_size cdr3_aa cdr3_nt
. TRBJ2-5 TRBV6-2/TRBV6-3 . CASSGLSGTQYF TGTGCCAGCAGTGGCCTCTCGGGGACCCAGTACTTC
. TRBJ1-5 TRBV15 . CATSLDHQPQHF TGTGCCACCAGCCTTGACCATCAGCCCCAGCATTTT
. TRBJ1-2 TRBV4-2 once CASSQVDSRNYGYTF TGTGCCAGCAGCCAAGTCGACAGTCGTAACTATGGCTACACCTTC
. TRBJ1-6 TRBV7-6 once CASSLEGQGSNSPLHF TGTGCCAGCAGCTTAGAAGGGCAGGGAAGTAATTCACCCCTCCACTTT
. TRBJ2-1 TRBV19 once CASSKIFSYNEQFF TGTGCCAGTAGTAAGATTTTCTCCTACAATGAGCAGTTCTTC
TRBD1 TRBJ2-4 TRBV7-9 . CASSPVGTGENIQYF TGTGCCAGCAGCCCCGTTGGGACAGGGGAAAACATTCAGTACTTC
. TRBJ1-1 TRBV5-1 . CASSLRGANTEAFF TGCGCCAGCAGCTTGCGGGGCGCGAACACTGAAGCTTTCTTT
. TRBJ2-6 TRBV30 . CAWDRSGANVLTF TGTGCCTGGGACAGATCTGGGGCCAACGTCCTGACTTTC
. TRBJ1-3 TRBV13 . CASSPGRSGNTIYF TGTGCCAGCAGCCCGGGCCGCTCTGGAAACACCATATATTTT
TRBD2 TRBJ2-7 TRBV3-1/TRBV3-2 . CASSQTPGLAGPYEQYF TGTGCCAGCAGCCAAACTCCGGGACTAGCGGGACCTTACGAGCAGTACTTC
TRBD2 TRBJ2-5 TRBV11-3 . CASSRLAEETQYF TGTGCCAGCAGCAGACTAGCGGAAGAGACCCAGTACTTC
. TRBJ1-1 TRBV29-1 once CSVGDTPGDTEAFF TGCAGCGTTGGGGACACCCCTGGGGACACTGAAGCTTTCTTT
TRBD1 TRBJ1-1 TRBV27 . CASSTSQGQGSEAFF TGTGCCAGCTCAACCTCGCAGGGACAGGGATCTGAAGCTTTCTTT
. TRBJ2-2 TRBV3-1/TRBV3-2 once CASSQGTPNTGELFF TGTGCCAGCAGCCAAGGGACTCCAAACACCGGGGAGCTGTTTTTT
TRBD1 TRBJ1-2 TRBV24-1 . CATSQPGQGTGYTF TGTGCCACCAGTCAACCGGGACAGGGAACTGGCTACACCTTC
. TRBJ2-7 TRBV3-1/TRBV3-2 . CASSQGWGPIYEQYF TGTGCCAGCAGCCAAGGGTGGGGCCCCATCTACGAGCAGTACTTC
TRBD2 TRBJ2-5 TRBV7-3 . CASSPLAGGEETQYF TGTGCCAGCAGCCCCCTGGCGGGAGGGGAGGAGACCCAGTACTTC
. TRBJ2-2 TRBV6-2/TRBV6-3 . CASSEGWLFF TGTGCCAGCAGTGAGGGGTGGCTGTTTTTT
. TRBJ1-1 TRBV7-8 . CASSLAFYLEAFF TGTGCCAGCAGCTTGGCCTTTTACCTTGAAGCTTTCTTT
. TRBJ1-2 TRBV29-1 . CSGEQGPYGYTF TGCAGCGGAGAACAGGGACCCTATGGCTACACCTTC
. TRBJ2-7 TRBV12-3/TRBV12-4 . CASSVSGYEQYF TGTGCCAGCAGTGTCAGCGGCTACGAGCAGTACTTC
TRBD2 TRBJ2-1 TRBV5-1 . CASSLEGRTSGSNEQFF TGCGCCAGCAGCTTGGAGGGTCGGACTAGCGGGAGCAATGAGCAGTTCTTC
TRBD2 TRBJ2-1 TRBV5-5 . CASSFQAGAHGYNEQFF TGTGCCAGCAGCTTTCAAGCGGGAGCCCACGGCTACAATGAGCAGTTCTTC
. TRBJ2-1 TRBV4-3 . CASSQVGGYNEQFF TGCGCCAGCAGCCAAGTAGGGGGGTACAATGAGCAGTTCTTC
TRBD1 TRBJ1-2 TRBV9 once CASSVAEQGIPNYGYTF TGTGCCAGCAGCGTAGCAGAACAGGGGATCCCTAACTATGGCTACACCTTC
. TRBJ2-6 TRBV6-6 . CASSRLPTGLGANVLTF TGTGCCAGCAGTCGCCTTCCAACAGGGCTTGGGGCCAACGTCCTGACTTTC
. TRBJ2-2 TRBV28 . CASSFTGYTGELFF TGTGCCAGCAGTTTTACAGGGTACACCGGGGAGCTGTTTTTT
TRBD1 TRBJ2-5 TRBV5-1 . CASQDRGPSQETQYF TGCGCCAGCCAGGACAGGGGGCCCTCCCAAGAGACCCAGTACTTC
. TRBJ2-7 TRBV19 . CASSIAPSSYEQYF TGTGCCAGTAGTATAGCCCCAAGCTCCTACGAGCAGTACTTC
TRBD2 TRBJ2-7 TRBV7-8 . CASSLVRTSGLVSYEQYF TGTGCCAGCAGCTTAGTGAGGACTAGCGGGCTAGTATCCTACGAGCAGTACTTC
. TRBJ2-5 TRBV30 . CAWSVNGAYQETQYF TGTGCCTGGAGTGTAAACGGGGCGTACCAAGAGACCCAGTACTTC